These T cell receptor beta chains were read from a single sample in a study of CD8 T cells in ankylosing spondylitis. TCRdb processed the 5' RACE reads anew with MiXCR; each CDR3 protein has one entry. Of approximately 25,000 distinct CDR3 sequences in the sample, 17% were seen once. The sequenced material came from blood. The receptors originated from a male donor with ankylosing spondylitis or in good health (not recorded which). Each CDR3 is given with its conserved first and last residue. Each record gives: clone size, D gene, V gene, J gene, CDR3 protein, CDR3 DNA. A D gene is named only where the DNA matches it firmly. Rows may omit the clone size; those that give it use once, few, many or a size class.

clone size: many; D gene: TRBD1; V gene: TRBV24-1; J gene: TRBJ2-1; CDR3 protein: CATSDSGTGALYNEQFF; CDR3 DNA: TGTGCCACCAGTGATTCTGGGACAGGGGCCCTTTACAATGAGCAGTTCTTC
clone size: .; D gene: TRBD1; V gene: TRBV5-1; J gene: TRBJ2-4; CDR3 protein: CASSTRQGANDKNIQYF; CDR3 DNA: TGCGCCAGCAGCACTCGACAGGGGGCGAATGACAAAAACATTCAGTACTTC
clone size: .; D gene: .; V gene: TRBV15; J gene: TRBJ1-5; CDR3 protein: CATSRDLSRGNQPQHF; CDR3 DNA: TGTGCCACCAGCAGAGATCTCAGCCGGGGCAATCAGCCCCAGCATTTT
clone size: once; D gene: .; V gene: TRBV10-3; J gene: TRBJ2-1; CDR3 protein: CAISEGGTPVNEQFF; CDR3 DNA: TGTGCCATCAGTGAGGGCGGGACTCCTGTAAATGAGCAGTTCTTC
clone size: few; D gene: .; V gene: TRBV7-2; J gene: TRBJ1-4; CDR3 protein: CASSLVAGNEKLFF; CDR3 DNA: TGTGCCAGCAGCTTAGTAGCTGGGAATGAAAAACTGTTTTTT
clone size: .; D gene: .; V gene: TRBV10-2; J gene: TRBJ1-2; CDR3 protein: CASSEFRGSDGYTF; CDR3 DNA: TGCGCCAGCAGTGAGTTCAGGGGATCGGATGGCTACACCTTC
clone size: few; D gene: TRBD2; V gene: TRBV20-1; J gene: TRBJ2-5; CDR3 protein: CSASPGASGGHTQYF; CDR3 DNA: TGCAGTGCTAGCCCTGGGGCTAGCGGGGGGCATACCCAGTACTTC
clone size: few; D gene: .; V gene: TRBV20-1; J gene: TRBJ2-2; CDR3 protein: CSARGVEGAGELFF; CDR3 DNA: TGCAGTGCTAGAGGTGTAGAGGGGGCCGGGGAGCTGTTTTTT
clone size: many; D gene: .; V gene: TRBV7-9; J gene: TRBJ2-7; CDR3 protein: CASSLVSYEQYF; CDR3 DNA: TGTGCCAGCAGCTTAGTCAGCTACGAGCAGTACTTC
clone size: .; D gene: .; V gene: TRBV28; J gene: TRBJ2-1; CDR3 protein: CASSIRRTYEQFF; CDR3 DNA: TGTGCCAGCAGCATTCGGCGAACATATGAGCAGTTCTTC
clone size: .; D gene: .; V gene: TRBV1; J gene: TRBJ2-6; CDR3 protein: CSAVESLSGANVLTF; CDR3 DNA: TGCAGCGCAGTCGAAAGCCTCTCTGGGGCCAACGTCCTGACTTTC
clone size: many; D gene: .; V gene: TRBV20-1; J gene: TRBJ2-4; CDR3 protein: CSATDSPENIQYF; CDR3 DNA: TGCAGTGCCACTGACAGCCCGGAGAACATTCAGTACTTC
clone size: .; D gene: .; V gene: TRBV6-1; J gene: TRBJ2-1; CDR3 protein: CASSRFSYNEQFF; CDR3 DNA: TGTGCCAGCAGCCGTTTCTCCTACAATGAGCAGTTCTTC
clone size: many; D gene: .; V gene: TRBV5-1; J gene: TRBJ2-1; CDR3 protein: CASSLRVNEQFF; CDR3 DNA: TGCGCCAGCAGCTTGAGAGTCAATGAGCAGTTCTTC
clone size: .; D gene: .; V gene: TRBV19; J gene: TRBJ2-1; CDR3 protein: CASSTPGTTNNEQFF; CDR3 DNA: TGTGCCAGTAGCACCCCGGGGACGACTAACAATGAGCAGTTCTTC
clone size: few; D gene: TRBD1; V gene: TRBV28; J gene: TRBJ1-5; CDR3 protein: CASSLGQGFRQPQHF; CDR3 DNA: TGTGCCAGCAGTCTGGGACAGGGGTTTCGTCAGCCCCAGCATTTT
clone size: few; D gene: .; V gene: TRBV20-1; J gene: TRBJ1-2; CDR3 protein: CSALPDRNYGYTF; CDR3 DNA: TGCAGTGCCCTGCCCGACAGGAACTATGGCTACACCTTC
clone size: few; D gene: .; V gene: TRBV20-1; J gene: TRBJ1-1; CDR3 protein: CSASPTGFTEAFF; CDR3 DNA: TGCAGTGCTAGCCCCACAGGGTTCACTGAAGCTTTCTTT
clone size: .; D gene: TRBD1; V gene: TRBV28; J gene: TRBJ1-5; CDR3 protein: CASSPPGGSGNQPQHF; CDR3 DNA: TGTGCCAGCAGCCCCCCAGGGGGTAGCGGCAATCAGCCCCAGCATTTT
clone size: many; D gene: .; V gene: TRBV28; J gene: TRBJ2-3; CDR3 protein: CATSPPPDTQYF; CDR3 DNA: TGTGCTACTAGCCCCCCCCCAGATACGCAGTATTTT
clone size: few; D gene: .; V gene: TRBV27; J gene: TRBJ2-1; CDR3 protein: CASSARGEPNEQFF; CDR3 DNA: TGTGCCAGCAGTGCCCGCGGGGAGCCAAATGAGCAGTTCTTC
clone size: few; D gene: TRBD2; V gene: TRBV5-1; J gene: TRBJ2-7; CDR3 protein: CASRIGLAGYEQYF; CDR3 DNA: TGCGCCAGCAGAATTGGTCTAGCGGGCTACGAGCAGTACTTC
clone size: few; D gene: .; V gene: TRBV29-1; J gene: TRBJ1-5; CDR3 protein: CSVASSDGQPQHF; CDR3 DNA: TGCAGCGTTGCTTCGTCAGATGGTCAGCCCCAGCATTTT
clone size: few; D gene: .; V gene: TRBV7-9; J gene: TRBJ2-4; CDR3 protein: CASSLVKVENIQYF; CDR3 DNA: TGTGCCAGCAGCTTAGTCAAGGTTGAAAACATTCAGTACTTC
clone size: .; D gene: .; V gene: TRBV4-2; J gene: TRBJ2-2; CDR3 protein: CASREDTGELFF; CDR3 DNA: TGTGCCAGCAGAGAAGACACCGGGGAGCTGTTTTTT
clone size: few; D gene: .; V gene: TRBV5-1; J gene: TRBJ2-5; CDR3 protein: CASSPLGIETQYF; CDR3 DNA: TGCGCCAGCAGCCCACTAGGGATAGAGACCCAGTACTTC